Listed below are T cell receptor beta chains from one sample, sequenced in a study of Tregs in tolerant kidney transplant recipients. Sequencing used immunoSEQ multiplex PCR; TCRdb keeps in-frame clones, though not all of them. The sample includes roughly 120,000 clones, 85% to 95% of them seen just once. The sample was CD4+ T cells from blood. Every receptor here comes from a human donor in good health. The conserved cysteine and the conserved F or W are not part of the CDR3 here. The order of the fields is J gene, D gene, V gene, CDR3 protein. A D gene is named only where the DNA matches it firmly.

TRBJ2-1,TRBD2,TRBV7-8,ASSSGLAHNEQF
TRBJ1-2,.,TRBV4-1,ASSQPLQGVYGYT
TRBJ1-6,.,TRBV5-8,ASSGTKTYNSPLH
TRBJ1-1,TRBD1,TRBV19,ATLDRGRGNTEAF
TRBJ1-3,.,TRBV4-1,ASSLRDRSSGNTIY
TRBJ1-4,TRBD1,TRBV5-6,ASSKDRVNEKLF
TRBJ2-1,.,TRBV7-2,ASSLAGGAGEQF
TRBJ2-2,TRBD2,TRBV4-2,ASSSPGLNTGELF
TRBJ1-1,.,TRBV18,ASSPAGMNTEAF
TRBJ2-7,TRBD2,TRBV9,ASSARGSPRGGNPYEQY
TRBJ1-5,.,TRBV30,AWSVQGQPQH
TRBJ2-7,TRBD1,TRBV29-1,SVGTGTPQPPPFYEQY
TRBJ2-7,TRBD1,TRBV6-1,ASSPRDRAYYEQY
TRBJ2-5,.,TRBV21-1,ASSTGRGTQY
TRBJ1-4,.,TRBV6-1,ASSESPAGYNPTNEKLF
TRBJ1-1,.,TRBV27,ASSPRGRRTEAF
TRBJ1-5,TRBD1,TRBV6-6,ASSDRGPNQPQH
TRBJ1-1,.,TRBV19,ASRTPPGGSEAF
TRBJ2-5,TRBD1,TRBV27,ASSFYRGETQY
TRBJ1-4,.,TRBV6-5,ASSGGATNEKLF
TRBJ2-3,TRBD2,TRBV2,ASSSGLAGGTDTQY
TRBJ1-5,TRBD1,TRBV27,ASSRDRSNQPQH
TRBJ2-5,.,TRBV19,ASSDPRGTQETQY
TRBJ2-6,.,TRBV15,ATSRAGTRTGANVLT
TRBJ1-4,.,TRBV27,ASGGGGRNEKLF
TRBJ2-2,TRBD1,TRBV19,ASSRDREFTGELF
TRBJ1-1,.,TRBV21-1,ASATVWAAF
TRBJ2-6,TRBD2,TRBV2,ARDSCPSG
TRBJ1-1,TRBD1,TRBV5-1,ASSGSTGGTEAF
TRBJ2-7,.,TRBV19,ASSITRTASYEQY
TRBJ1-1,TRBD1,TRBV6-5,ASSYDRGRNTEAF
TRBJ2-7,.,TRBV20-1,SATLSYEQY
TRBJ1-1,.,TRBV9,ASSGQANTEAF
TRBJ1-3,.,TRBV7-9,ASSFGNGNTIY
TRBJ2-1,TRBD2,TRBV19,ASSWTSDEQF
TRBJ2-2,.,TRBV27,ASSLWGSGELF
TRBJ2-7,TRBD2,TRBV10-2,ASSESGLAD
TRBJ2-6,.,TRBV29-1,STSSGANVLT
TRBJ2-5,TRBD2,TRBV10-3,AIRASGGPGETQY
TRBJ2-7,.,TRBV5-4,ASSLEQENYEQY
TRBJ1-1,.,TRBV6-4,ASSDESGHEAF
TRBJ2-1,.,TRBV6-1,ASTFTGGVYNEQF
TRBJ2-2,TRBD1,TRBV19,ASSRDRLLRLF